This entry features one TCR beta chain sequence. Sequenced by immunoSEQ multiplex PCR; TCRdb stores in-frame clones only, minus some. The table lists fewer than 85,000 clones, roughly 90% of them singletons. These data come from a study of OX40 agonist ivuxolimab in advanced cancers. The sample consisted of CD4+ or CD8+ T cells sorted from blood, taken in a trial of the OX40 agonist ivuxolimab. The TCR was taken from an adult with an advanced solid tumor such as melanoma, head and neck, liver or kidney cancer.

The chain's CDR3 is CASSPGGWLAGPWVETQYF. The CDR3 DNA is TGCGCCAGCAGCCCAGGGGGTTGGCTAGCGGGTCCTTGGGTGGAGACCCAGTACTTC. The chain links TRBV4-3 to TRBJ2-5; D might be TRBD2 (8 bases). This CDR3 has 19 residues. Germline V gene data show CDR1 as LGHNA and CDR2 as YSLEER. Between the trimmed V and J ends, which lost 4 bases and 5 bases, there was a span of 29 bases.